This T cell receptor beta chain was retrieved from a study of shared clonotypes between healthy human individuals (dated by TCRdb to about 2020). Looking at the study overall: The cohort comprised two women and three men aged 18 to 49 years. For each donor, CD4 naive and CD4 memory were each run on three plates, CD8 naive on two plates, and CD8 memory on one plate. To estimate repertoire size and how much clonotype sharing occurs between individuals, the study deeply sequenced the blood TCR repertoires of roughly 5 healthy adults. Libraries were prepared and TCR repertoires were sequenced by different laboratories using diverse techniques, in order to increase sequencing depth and limit assay-specific biases. Each donor's leukapheresis produced roughly between roughly 0.85 and 10 billion PBMCs.

The CDR3 numbers 17 residues from cysteine through phenylalanine. Only the CDR3 part of the read is kept: 51 bases, read in frame from the first base. Between the V and J ends, shortened by 2 bases and 0 bases respectively, the junction contains 12 bases. According to the germline V gene, CDR1 reads SGDLS and CDR2 reads YYNGEE. TCR CDR3 regions were amplified from genomic DNA by multiplex PCR using the deep immunoSEQ assay. Extracted genomic DNA from each cell subset was spread evenly across all wells of several immunoSEQ 96-well plates, with each plate serving as a replicate. For sorted subsets, approximately 200 ng of genomic DNA, equivalent to around 31,000 T cell genomes, went into each replicate PCR. Purified libraries were measured with a Qubit 3.0 fluorometer, size-checked on a Bioanalyzer 2100, and measured again with the KAPA Library Quantification kit. Each immunoSEQ 96-well plate was sequenced on its own single-read 150-cycle Illumina NextSeq 550 flow cell. Per the source publication's procedure: Because the immunoSEQ output held only junctional sequences and lacked quality scores, the filtering could not match the filtering applied to full-length reads. Sequences were annotated with PyIR, a Python wrapper for IgBLAST v1.9, and V/J genes and CDR3 were assigned using IMGT germline references. Reads with weak V/J assignments (E-value above 1e-6), missing CDR3, stop codons, out-of-frame junctions, or ambiguous translated residues were removed. A V3J clonotype was defined by an identical inferred V gene, J gene, and CDR3 amino acid sequence. To compute the percentage overlap between repertoires, the number of shared unique clonotypes was divided by the size of the smaller repertoire. RTK rarefaction, the Chao1 estimator, and Recon v2.1 estimates of unobserved clonotypes were used to assess repertoire richness. Generation probabilities were computed with OLGA for all TCRbeta clonotypes obtained by the gDNA method from several donors. Imported from immuneACCESS, the table was reduced by TCRdb to in-frame sequences with V and J called. These copies leave out some clones; in studies compared against another copy, an unresolved V gene accounts for under half, and the cause of the remainder is not known. V, J and clone size are those of that table, while D and trimming were read from the DNA. The sample profile shows over 700,000 clones; 55% to 80% of them were found once. The top ten hold less than 2% of the sample.

What the work shows at the level of the full study, not this receptor alone: Incomplete sequencing was indicated by rarefaction of sorted-subset datasets, despite the large sequencing depth. Compared with non-shared clonotypes, the clonotypes found in all four sorted-subset donors had higher generation probabilities. Based on pairwise subsampling, the degree of clonotype sharing among donors was expected to be affected by sequencing depth. Sampling was restricted to blood, and TCR repertoires in tissue are likely to differ from TCR repertoires in blood. When a handful of donors were compared, the shared fraction of clonotypes was around 5.1% for naive CD4, approximately 3.5% for naive CD8, about 2.5% for memory CD4, and 0.4% for memory CD8. Because the study included a small number of donors, the genetic and exposure-history diversity represented was limited. Naive subsets generally had larger estimated clonotype richness than memory subsets.

Donors were healthy HIV-negative adults with no recently reported acute infections or vaccinations. All donors were Caucasian adults living in Nashville, Tennessee, USA. Magnetic negative selection was used to enrich CD4+ T cells, after which naive cells were positively selected on CD45RA and the negative fraction became the memory subset. Blood was collected by leukapheresis, and PBMCs were isolated by Ficoll-Histopaque density gradient centrifugation and then cryopreserved in liquid nitrogen vapor phase. Purity and quantity of every magnetically sorted T cell population were checked by analytical flow cytometry. From each sorted fraction, genomic DNA was isolated and quantified by UV absorbance on a Nanodrop 2000c. As concerns this clone: Its antigen is still unknown. No much larger clone exists at a distance of one base, and base qualities are not known.

Sample: memory CD4+ T cells sorted from blood. Per the publication, the cell subset or site label means: CD45RA-negative fraction. The TCR was taken from a woman under 40 in good health. The sequence links TRBV9 to TRBJ2-6; perhaps TRBD2 is the D gene, with 6 bases matching. CDR3 sequence: CASSVSGLSSGANVLTF. In nucleotides, the sequence is TGTGCCAGCAGCGTTTCGGGACTCAGCTCTGGGGCCAACGTCCTGACTTTC.